One and the same sample provided the 6 T cell receptor beta chains below, sequenced in a study of T-cell memory formation after mild COVID-19. TCRdb reprocessed the 5' RACE reads with MiXCR, giving one entry per CDR3 protein. The sample has approximately 300,000 distinct CDR3 sequences; roughly a fifth are singletons. Material: PBMCs or a T cell subset sorted from them (not recorded which). The receptors shown here come from a man aged 18 to 30 who had mild COVID-19 (a few samples of this study predate the infection). Cell type and time point are not known.

V is TRBV27 and J is TRBJ2-1; 16 positions match TRBD2. The CDR3 contains 16 residues. Germline CDR1 reads MNHEY; CDR2 reads SMNVEV (reference sequence). V lost 6 bases to trimming and J lost 2 bases; unmatched junction nucleotides: 1. This CDR3 is CASRGTSGGAYNEQFF. The CDR3 DNA sequence: TGTGCCAGCAGGGGGACTAGCGGGGGGGCCTACAATGAGCAGTTCTTC.

This chain uses TRBV30 with TRBJ2-7; 13 bases fit TRBD2. The CDR3 spans 17 residues. V dropped 0 bases and J dropped 2; count of bases not matched to a gene: 7. CDR1 and CDR2 (germline): GTSNPN, SVGIG (reference sequence). This CDR3 reads CAWSVRLAGGRPYEQYF. The CDR3 bases are TGTGCCTGGAGTGTACGACTAGCGGGGGGACGGCCCTACGAGCAGTACTTC.

V gene TRBV5-1 combines with J gene TRBJ2-5; D might be TRBD2 (6 bases). Trimming shortened V by 0 bases and J by 1 base, and 16 bases separated the two germline ends. The CDR3 runs to 17 residues. The V gene's germline CDR1 is SGHRS and CDR2 YFSETQ. CDR3 protein: CASSLGRRAGAQETQYF. The CDR3 region has the DNA TGCGCCAGCAGCTTGGGAAGGAGGGCAGGAGCCCAAGAGACCCAGTACTTC.

The gene calls are TRBV20-1 and TRBJ2-7; TRBD2 agrees at 7 bases. After removal of 3 bases from V and 1 base from J, the junction contained 9 bases not matched to a gene. This CDR3 contains 15 residues. Germline V gene sequence: CDR1 DFQATT, CDR2 SNEGSKA (reference sequence). The CDR3 DNA is TGCAGTGCTAGGGGTCAGCGGGGCGATTCCTACGAGCAGTACTTC. It codes for CSARGQRGDSYEQYF.

The genes are TRBV5-6 and TRBJ1-1, with D perhaps TRBD1 (6 bases). Germline CDR1 is SGHDT and CDR2 is YYEEEE. The CDR3 spans 13 residues. V was shortened by 2 bases and J by 8 bases, with 13 bases between the two germline ends. Here the CDR3 reads CASSFLGGGEAFF. Here the CDR3 DNA reads TGTGCCAGCAGCTTTCTCGGGGGCGGAGAAGCTTTCTTT.

This clonotype appeared a few times. The chain couples TRBV4-2 to TRBJ2-5; D is unresolved. The CDR3 covers 13 residues. The V end was cut by 4 bases, the J end by 2 bases, with 8 bases between. CDR1 and CDR2 (germline): LGHNA, YNFKEQ. The CDR3, as DNA: TGTGCCAGCAGCCCCGACGTGCAAGAGACCCAGTACTTC. It translates to CASSPDVQETQYF.